This T cell receptor beta chain was captured by sequencing in a study of identical twins. Template switching (which added a universal primer site) was used, and cDNA carried unique molecular identifiers. Using its own MiXCR run on the 5' RACE reads, TCRdb lists one record per CDR3 protein. The data show approximately 260,000 distinct CDR3 sequences, with over 11% seen just once and 8.8% held by the top ten. Healthy Caucasians provided all donations. The CDR3 is made up of 13 amino acids. Germline V gives CDR1 SNHLY, CDR2 FYNNEI. V was shortened by 3 bases and J by 9 bases, with 12 bases between the two germline ends. Study observations and caveats: Memory repertoires lacked the insertion deficit that abundant cord blood beta clonotypes showed. In drawing conclusions, the study used cross-sectional statistical analysis and did not follow the same donors.

Only a few counts were recorded for this clonotype. The antigen remains undetermined. The V call is TRBV2, the J call TRBJ2-1, with D unresolved. Input material: memory (CD45RO+) T cells sorted from blood. This TCR was recovered from a woman aged 18-30 years in good health. The DNA for the CDR3 is TGTGCCAGCAGTGACGGCAGAACCGGTGAGCAGTTCTTC. Translating it yields CASSDGRTGEQFF.